This T cell receptor (beta chain) was sequenced during a study of T-cell reconstitution after alpha-beta-depleted transplantation in children. Overall study findings and caveats: Newly generated T cells supplied most T-cell counts and diversity one year post-transplant.

Researchers prepared the TCRbeta library using unique molecular identifiers, the study reports. MiXCR, applied by TCRdb to the PCR reads, yields one record per CDR3 protein. Among 750,000 to 950,000 distinct CDR3 sequences listed, 16% were seen once. Germline assignment: CDR1 ENHRY and CDR2 SYGVKD. The CDR3 covers 15 residues. V was shortened by 2 bases and J by 7 bases, with 17 bases between the two germline ends. For this clonotype: Antigen unknown.

The sample in question was PBMCs, mostly from graft donor cells, obtained 360 days after TCRalphabeta/CD19-depleted stem cell transplant. The clonotype comes from a male patient younger than 18 who had a stem cell transplant for acute lymphoblastic leukemia, so the T cells may come from the graft donor. The chain uses TRBV10-3 and TRBJ1-2; D ambiguous. CDR3 DNA: TGTGCCATCAGTGAGGCTGACTTACTCGCTGTTGGCTACACCTTC. This sequence encodes CAISEADLLAVGYTF.